This T cell receptor beta chain was identified during a study of blood T cell repertoires in COVID-19. The CDR3 is 11 residues long. Trimming left V 1 base short and J 5 bases short, with 5 bases between. The germline gives CDR1 GTSNPN, CDR2 SVGIG (reference sequence). Participants were aged about 18 to 89 years from more than 20 US areas. Profiling relied on immunoSEQ multiplex PCR, and the TCRdb table lists in-frame clones only, not all of them. The sample has about 240,000 clones, roughly 86% seen once. The clonotype originates from a woman aged 40 to 50 with acute COVID-19. Sequenced: PBMCs or T cells enriched from blood (not recorded which). The chain employs TRBV30 and TRBJ2-5, with D unresolved. In nucleotides, the CDR3 is TGTGCCTGGAGTGGTCTGGAGACCCAGTACTTC. It is translated as CAWSGLETQYF.